The next 26 T cell receptor beta chains were all read from a single sample in a study of T-cell memory formation after mild COVID-19. Each CDR3 protein gets one entry after TCRdb re-called the 5' RACE reads with MiXCR. The table has some 450,000 distinct CDR3 sequences, 18% seen once; the top ten hold roughly 21%. Input material: PBMCs or a T cell subset sorted from them (not recorded which). These receptors were obtained from a young man who had mild COVID-19 (a few samples of this study predate the infection). Cell type and time point are not known.

CDR3 nucleotides: TGCGCCAGCAGCTTGGTCCGCGAAGGGACTGAAGCTTTCTTT. Translation: CASSLVREGTEAFF. V usage is TRBV5-1 and J usage is TRBJ1-1, with D uncertain. The CDR3 length is 14 residues. Germline V gene sequence: CDR1 SGHRS, CDR2 YFSETQ. Trimming shortened V by 0 bases and J by 5 bases, and 11 bases separated the two germline ends.

A few counts support this clonotype. At one of its ends the junction is not consistent with the germline gene, which may arise from a read error. The chain is built from TRBV12-3 or TRBV12-4 and TRBJ1-2; TRBD1 is a possible D gene (6 bases). The CDR3 spans 11 residues. CDR3: CASSLGGASAF. CDR3 DNA: TGTGCCAGCAGTTTAGGGGGGGCTAGCGCCTTC.

V usage is TRBV7-2 and J usage is TRBJ2-5, with TRBD1 identical over 7 bases. The trim removed 7 bases at V and 4 bases at J, leaving 6 bases unmatched. CDR1 and CDR2 from the germline V gene are SGHTA and FQGNSA. There are 13 residues in the CDR3. CDR3 loop: CASKDRVRETQYF. CDR3 DNA: TGTGCCAGCAAAGACAGGGTACGAGAGACCCAGTACTTC.

This clonotype was counted a single time. This chain connects TRBV6-5 to TRBJ2-2; D ambiguous. Trimming removed 2 bases from V and 4 bases from J, with 11 bases in between. CDR1 is MNHEY and CDR2 is SVGAGI in the germline V gene. The CDR3 is made up of 15 amino acids. The CDR3 is CASSYMTSGTGELFF. The CDR3 nucleotides are TGTGCCAGCAGTTACATGACATCGGGCACCGGGGAGCTGTTTTTT.

This clonotype was detected only a few times. The V call is TRBV7-3, the J call TRBJ2-3, with D possibly being TRBD2 (7 bases). The V end lost 5 bases, the J end lost 7 bases, and 19 bases lay between the germline ends. From germline, CDR1 is SGHTA and CDR2 FQGTGA. The CDR3 spans 15 residues. Written as DNA, the CDR3 is TGTGCCAGCAGCCTGACCCCGGGGGGCCAGAATACGCAGTATTTT. This codes for CASSLTPGGQNTQYF.

The sample holds a few counts of this clonotype. J is TRBJ1-1 and V is TRBV7-3, with a possible D match to TRBD1 (5 bases). The ends were cut back, 1 base at V and 1 base at J, with 10 bases in the middle. CDR3 length: 15 amino acids. Germline V gene sequence: CDR1 SGHTA, CDR2 FQGTGA. DNA for the CDR3: TGTGCCAGCAGCTTAAGTGGGACGGGGAACACTGAAGCTTTCTTT. This encodes CASSLSGTGNTEAFF.

The J gene is TRBJ2-7, the V gene TRBV29-1, with TRBD1 matching 9 bases. Germline CDR1 reads SQVTM; CDR2 reads ANQGSEA. V dropped 7 bases and J dropped 6; count of bases not matched to a gene: 7. The CDR3 spans 12 residues. This CDR3 reads CSAPGQGSEQYF. In DNA, the CDR3 is TGCAGCGCGCCGGGACAGGGTTCCGAGCAGTACTTC.

This chain links TRBV6-2 or TRBV6-3 with TRBJ1-6, with a possible D match to TRBD1 (5 bases). The CDR3 has 16 amino acids. Germline loops: CDR1 MNHEY, CDR2 SVGEGT. The V and J ends lost 8 bases and 4 bases respectively, with 18 bases between them. The CDR3 nucleotides read TGTGCCAGCGGAGAGGATCGACAGCTATATAATTCACCCCTCCACTTT. This translates into CASGEDRQLYNSPLHF.

This clonotype was seen ten or more times. The rearrangement links TRBV9 to TRBJ2-5; D may match TRBD1 or TRBD2 (6 bases each). This CDR3 has 15 residues. Trimming removed 0 bases from V and 1 base from J, with 10 bases in between. From germline, CDR1 is SGDLS and CDR2 YYNGEE. The CDR3 reads CASSVAGGLQETQYF. The CDR3 coding sequence is TGTGCCAGCAGCGTAGCCGGGGGCCTCCAAGAGACCCAGTACTTC.

The rearrangement uses TRBV7-9 and TRBJ2-3; D not resolved. The ends were cut back, 4 bases at V and 2 bases at J, with 13 bases in the middle. CDR1 SEHNR and CDR2 FQNEAQ come from the germline V gene (reference sequence). The CDR3 loop spans 15 amino acids. The CDR3 DNA reads as TGTGCCAGCAGCTCCTGGAGTTCTGTCACAGATACGCAGTATTTT. Translating it yields CASSSWSSVTDTQYF.

In its sample, this clonotype was seen many times. The J gene is TRBJ2-4, the V gene TRBV5-6, with D perhaps matching TRBD1 or TRBD2 (6 bases each). The germline V and J ends were trimmed by 2 bases and 6 bases, with 9 bases remaining between them. The CDR3 is made up of 13 amino acids. The germline V gene encodes CDR1 SGHDT and CDR2 YYEEEE. The CDR3 here is CASSFKGGNIQYF. CDR3 sequence (DNA): TGTGCCAGCAGCTTTAAGGGGGGAAACATTCAGTACTTC.

This clonotype appeared many times. The chain employs TRBV27 and TRBJ1-2; 7 positions agree with TRBD1. Germline-derived CDR1 and CDR2 are MNHEY and SMNVEV (reference sequence). CDR3 size: 16 residues. The ends lost 5 bases at V and 8 bases at J; junction bases unmatched: 17. The CDR3 reads CASSKNYDRALYGYTF. CDR3 nucleotides: TGTGCCAGCAGTAAAAATTACGACAGGGCCCTATACGGCTACACCTTC.

The V and J genes are TRBV29-1 and TRBJ2-1; the match to TRBD1 covers 8 bases. From germline, CDR1 is SQVTM and CDR2 ANQGSEA. The V segment lost 1 base and the J segment 2 bases; nucleotides outside the gene matches: 4. The CDR3 totals 15 residues. The CDR3 DNA follows: TGCAGCGTTGAAGCCGACAGGGGAACCTACAATGAGCAGTTCTTC. Its protein is CSVEADRGTYNEQFF.

The chain recombines TRBV25-1 with TRBJ1-2, with D perhaps matching TRBD1 (5 bases). Trimming shortened V by 6 bases and J by 6 bases, and 14 bases separated the two germline ends. This CDR3 comprises 13 residues. Germline-derived CDR1 and CDR2 are MGHDK and SYGVNS. Here the CDR3 reads CASSMRGANGYTF. The CDR3 DNA reads TGTGCCAGCAGCATGAGGGGCGCAAATGGCTACACCTTC.

The chain combines TRBV29-1 with TRBJ2-1; 8 nucleotides align to TRBD1. Unmatched junction bases numbered 9, after V lost 6 bases and J lost 8 bases. The length of the CDR3 is 13 residues. Germline CDR1 and CDR2: SQVTM and ANQGSEA. The CDR3 nucleotides are TGCAGCGTGGATGACGGACAGGGCTATGAGCAGTTCTTC. Translated, it gives CSVDDGQGYEQFF.

The CDR3 nucleotides are TGTGCCAGCAGTGCCGGGACAGCGGACCCTGAACTGTTTTTT. It is translated as CASSAGTADPELFF. This chain links TRBV6-1 with TRBJ1-4; TRBD1 matches 7 bases. The V gene's germline CDR1 is MNHNS and CDR2 SASEGT. Trimming removed 4 bases from V and 12 bases from J; junction bases left unmatched: 11. The CDR3 loop spans 14 amino acids.

This clonotype showed up just a few times. Its ends do not fully match the called genes, so a read error is possible. The V call is TRBV4-3, the J call TRBJ1-2, with a tentative D call TRBD1 (5 bases). There are 15 residues in the CDR3. CDR1 and CDR2 from the germline V gene are LGHNA and YSLEER. CDR3 sequence reads: CASSQDRGRYYGYTF. The DNA of the CDR3 is TGCGCCAGCAGCCAAGATAGGGGTCGATACTACGGCTACACCTTC.

This clonotype occurred a few times. This chain uses TRBV20-1 with TRBJ2-2; the D gene is possibly TRBD2 (6 bases). The CDR3 extends over 15 amino acids. The V gene lost 1 base and the J gene lost 4 bases, with 13 bases spanning the gap. CDR1 is DFQATT, CDR2 SNEGSKA, per germline (reference sequence). The CDR3 DNA reads as TGCAGTGCTAGAGGGGCCGGCGGGGCCACCGGGGAGCTGTTTTTT. Translated: CSARGAGGATGELFF.

The rearrangement joins TRBV4-2 to TRBJ1-5; D unclear. The V end was cut by 0 bases, the J end by 7 bases, with 19 bases between. The CDR3 contains 17 residues. CDR1 and CDR2 from the germline V gene are LGHNA and YNFKEQ. The CDR3: CASSQDLRGGWQQPQHF. The CDR3 DNA is TGTGCCAGCAGCCAAGATCTTCGGGGAGGGTGGCAACAGCCCCAGCATTTT.

This chain connects TRBV18 to TRBJ2-1, with D possibly TRBD1 on 6 matching bases. CDR3 length equals 16 residues. Per germline, CDR1 KGHSH and CDR2 LQKENI. V was trimmed by 5 bases and J by 4 bases, leaving 18 bases between them. The CDR3 spells CASSTPDRLPYNEQFF. The CDR3 coding sequence is TGTGCCAGCTCAACGCCGGACAGACTCCCGTACAATGAGCAGTTCTTC. Together with reference TRBV18 and TRBJ2-1, the CDR3 gives the full variable domain: NAGVMQNPRHLVRRRGQEARLRCSPMKGHSHVYWYRQLPEEGLKFMVYLQKENIIDESGMPKERFSAEFPKEGPSILRIQQVVRGDSAAYFCASSTPDRLPYNEQFFGPGTRLTVL.

The chain uses TRBV4-3 and TRBJ2-6; weak D call: TRBD1 (6 bases). V gave up 3 bases and J gave up 6 bases, with 12 bases separating them. CDR3 length equals 15 residues. Germline assignment: CDR1 LGHNA and CDR2 YSLEER. The CDR3 region is CASSQRRDMANVLTF. The DNA for the CDR3 is TGCGCCAGCAGCCAGCGACGGGACATGGCCAACGTCCTGACTTTC.

This clonotype was picked up a small number of times. CDR3 nucleotides: TGCGCCAGCAGCCAAGATGGCCAACTGAGCTCCTACGAGCAGTACTTC. Translating it yields CASSQDGQLSSYEQYF. The J gene is TRBJ2-7, the V gene TRBV4-1; unclear D gene. Looked up from germline, CDR1 is MGHRA and CDR2 is YSYEKL. CDR3 size: 16 residues. V was shortened by 0 bases and J by 0 bases, with 12 bases between the two germline ends.

The chain links TRBV7-6 to TRBJ1-2, with a weak D call TRBD1 (6 bases). The CDR3 runs 12 residues. V shed 5 bases and J shed 13 bases, with 17 bases lying between them. The V gene's germline CDR1 is SGHVS and CDR2 FNYEAQ. The CDR3 sequence is CASSPKAGATTF. The CDR3 DNA reads as TGTGCCAGCAGCCCGAAGGCGGGGGCGACCACCTTC.

The genes are TRBV12-3 or TRBV12-4 and TRBJ2-3; weak D call: TRBD2 (6 bases). The CDR3 consists of 14 residues. V lost 6 bases and J lost 4, with 14 bases in between. The CDR3 sequence is CASRPLTRSDTQYF. The CDR3 nucleotides are TGTGCCAGCAGGCCATTGACTAGGTCAGATACGCAGTATTTT.

The table lists this clonotype with a few counts. The rearrangement joins TRBV10-3 to TRBJ2-7, with 7 bases lining up with TRBD2. The CDR3 runs 15 residues. J was trimmed by 1 base and V by 0 bases; bases with no gene match: 3. The germline V gene has CDR1 ENHRY and CDR2 SYGVKD. This CDR3 reads CAISESHGGSYEQYF. The CDR3 nucleotides are TGTGCCATCAGTGAGTCACACGGGGGGTCCTACGAGCAGTACTTC.

The V gene is TRBV14, the J gene TRBJ2-1; 10 bases map to TRBD2. The V and J ends lost 4 bases and 8 bases, in that order; junction bases with no gene match: 11. Per the germline V gene, CDR1 is SGHDN and CDR2 is FVKESK. The CDR3 length is 16 residues. CDR3 bases: TGTGCCAGCAGCCCATACCCTAGCGGGGGCCGCTATGAGCAGTTCTTC. As protein: CASSPYPSGGRYEQFF.